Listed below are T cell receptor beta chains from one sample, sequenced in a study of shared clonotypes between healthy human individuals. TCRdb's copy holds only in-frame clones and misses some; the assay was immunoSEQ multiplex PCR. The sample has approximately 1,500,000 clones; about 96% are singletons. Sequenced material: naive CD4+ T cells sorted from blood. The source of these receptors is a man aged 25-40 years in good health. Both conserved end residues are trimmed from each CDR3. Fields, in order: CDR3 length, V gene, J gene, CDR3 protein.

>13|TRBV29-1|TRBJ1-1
SATGLRTVNTEAF
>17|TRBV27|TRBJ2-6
ASSRGPPRDSSGANVLT
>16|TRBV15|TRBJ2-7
ATSRGRRIRQEDYEQY
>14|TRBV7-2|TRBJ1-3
ASSQAEGAVGNTIY
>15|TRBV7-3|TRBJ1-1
ASSPGQAHLMNTEAF
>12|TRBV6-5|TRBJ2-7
ASSYRTGGYEQY
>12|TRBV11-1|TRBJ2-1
ASSIGGRAHEQF
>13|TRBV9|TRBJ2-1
ASSGRDRGYNEQF
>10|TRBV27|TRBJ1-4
ASGTSPEKLF
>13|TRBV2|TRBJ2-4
ASSDDGGAKNIQY
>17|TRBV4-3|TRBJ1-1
ASSQDPFGQDAWNTEAF
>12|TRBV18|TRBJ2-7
ASSPRGQGYEQY
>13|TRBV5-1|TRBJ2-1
ASSLVGTPRYEQF
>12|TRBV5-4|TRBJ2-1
ASSSDRTYNEQF
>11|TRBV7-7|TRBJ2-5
ASSFSAQETQY
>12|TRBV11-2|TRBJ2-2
ASSGSRVAGELF
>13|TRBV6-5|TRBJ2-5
ASSYYGTSGTDQY
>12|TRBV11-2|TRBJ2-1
ASSLVVSFYEQF
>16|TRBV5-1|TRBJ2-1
ASSFFTSGRAFGNEQF
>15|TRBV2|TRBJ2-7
ASSEESRTPFSYEQY
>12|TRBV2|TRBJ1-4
ASRMGRVGEKLF
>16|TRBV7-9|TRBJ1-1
ASSLAWTAGDKNTEAF
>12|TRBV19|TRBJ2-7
ASSIASTNYEQY
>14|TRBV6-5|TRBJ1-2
ASSYGTGRNNYGYT
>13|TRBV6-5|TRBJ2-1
ASSYQPGPYNEQF
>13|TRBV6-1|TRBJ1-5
ASSEEGLGNQPQH
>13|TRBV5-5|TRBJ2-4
ASSLNYRAKNIQY
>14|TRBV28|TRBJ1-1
ASSFIQGGVYTEAF
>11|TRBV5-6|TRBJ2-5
ASSLGALETQY
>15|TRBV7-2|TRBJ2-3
ASSHTLQRRGSDTQY
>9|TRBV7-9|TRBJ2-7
ASELSHEQY